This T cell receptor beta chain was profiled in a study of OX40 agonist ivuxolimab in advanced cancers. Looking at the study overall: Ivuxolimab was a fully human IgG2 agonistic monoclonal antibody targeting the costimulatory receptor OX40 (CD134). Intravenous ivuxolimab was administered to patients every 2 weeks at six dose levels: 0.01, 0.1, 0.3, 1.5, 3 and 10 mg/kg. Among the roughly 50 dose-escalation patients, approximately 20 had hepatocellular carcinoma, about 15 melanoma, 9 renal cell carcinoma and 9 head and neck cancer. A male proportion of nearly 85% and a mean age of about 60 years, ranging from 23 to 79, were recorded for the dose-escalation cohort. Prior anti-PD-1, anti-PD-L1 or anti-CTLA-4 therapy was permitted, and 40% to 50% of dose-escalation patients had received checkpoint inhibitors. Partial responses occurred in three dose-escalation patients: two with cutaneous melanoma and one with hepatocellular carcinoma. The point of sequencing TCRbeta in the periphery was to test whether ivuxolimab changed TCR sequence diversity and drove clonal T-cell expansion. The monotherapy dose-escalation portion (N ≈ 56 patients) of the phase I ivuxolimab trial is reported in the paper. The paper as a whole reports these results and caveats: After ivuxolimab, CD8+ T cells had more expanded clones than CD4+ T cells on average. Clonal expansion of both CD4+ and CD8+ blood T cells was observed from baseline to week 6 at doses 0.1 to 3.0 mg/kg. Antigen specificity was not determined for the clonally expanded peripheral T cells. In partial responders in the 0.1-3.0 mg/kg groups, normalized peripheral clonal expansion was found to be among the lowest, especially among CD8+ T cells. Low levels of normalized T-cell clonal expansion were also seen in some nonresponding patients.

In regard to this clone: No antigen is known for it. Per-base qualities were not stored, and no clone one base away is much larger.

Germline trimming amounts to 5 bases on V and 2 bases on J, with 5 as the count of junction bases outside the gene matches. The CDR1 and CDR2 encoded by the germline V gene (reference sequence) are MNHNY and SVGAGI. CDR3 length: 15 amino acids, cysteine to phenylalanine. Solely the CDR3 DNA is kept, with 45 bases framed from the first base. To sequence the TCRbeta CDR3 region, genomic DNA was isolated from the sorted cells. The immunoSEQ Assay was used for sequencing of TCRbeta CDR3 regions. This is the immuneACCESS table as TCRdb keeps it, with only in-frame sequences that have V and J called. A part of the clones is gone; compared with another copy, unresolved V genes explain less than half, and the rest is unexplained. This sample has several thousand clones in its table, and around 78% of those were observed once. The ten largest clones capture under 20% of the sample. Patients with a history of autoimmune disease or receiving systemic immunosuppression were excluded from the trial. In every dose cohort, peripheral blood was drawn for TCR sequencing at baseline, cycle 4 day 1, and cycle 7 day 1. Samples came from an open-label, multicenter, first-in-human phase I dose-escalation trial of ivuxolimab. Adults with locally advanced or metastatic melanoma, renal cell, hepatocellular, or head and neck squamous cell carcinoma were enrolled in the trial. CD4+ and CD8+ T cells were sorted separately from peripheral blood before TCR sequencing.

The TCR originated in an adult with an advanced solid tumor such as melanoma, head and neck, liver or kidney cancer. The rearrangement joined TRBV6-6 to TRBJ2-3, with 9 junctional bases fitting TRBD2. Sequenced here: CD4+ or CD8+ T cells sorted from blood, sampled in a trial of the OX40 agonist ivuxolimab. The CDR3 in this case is CASSLSGGVTDTQYF. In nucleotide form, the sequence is TGTGCCAGCAGTCTTAGCGGGGGTGTCACAGATACGCAGTATTTT.